One sample yielded the 16 T cell receptor beta chains listed below, sequenced in a study of regulatory T cells in long-lasting Graves disease. iRepertoire HTBI primers and Arm-PCR of CDR3 regions built TCR beta libraries. One entry per CDR3 protein results from TCRdb running MiXCR on the multiplex PCR reads. The sample contains under 450,000 distinct CDR3 sequences, roughly 16% of which appear only once. The time point was: newly diagnosed GD, antithyroid drugs for less than 3 months. The TCR library used RNA extracted from PBMCs. This sample also appeared in a second study, on T cells in Graves' hyperthyroidism and ophthalmopathy.

Sample: peripheral blood mononuclear cells (PBMCs), taken at new diagnosis, from a patient treated with antithyroid drugs. The receptor source for this set is a young woman with Graves disease.

This clonotype appeared once. Germline is not matched at one junction end, which may reflect a read error. The chain joins TRBV2 to TRBJ1-3; the D gene is possibly TRBD1 (6 bases). Per germline, CDR1 SNHLY and CDR2 FYNNEI. This CDR3 comprises 14 residues. In DNA, the CDR3 is TGTGCCAGCAGGTCGGACAGCTCTGGAAGCACCATATATTTT. This translates into CASRSDSSGSTIYF.

The genes are TRBV19 and TRBJ2-3; D ambiguous. V dropped 3 bases and J dropped 1 base, with 5 bases sitting between them. This CDR3 is built from 13 residues. The germline CDR1 and CDR2 sequences are LNHDA and SQIVND (reference sequence). The CDR3 nucleotides read TGTGCCAGTAGTATCCGGGGCACAGATACGCAGTATTTT. It yields the protein CASSIRGTDTQYF.

This clonotype was counted at least ten times. The genes are TRBV30 and TRBJ2-5; TRBD2 matches at 7 bases. Germline CDR1 and CDR2: GTSNPN and SVGIG (reference sequence). The CDR3 contains 13 residues. J gave up 2 bases and V 2 bases, and 2 bases lay outside the gene matches. CDR3 loop: CAWSSSGQETQYF. CDR3 in DNA: TGTGCCTGGAGTAGTAGCGGGCAAGAGACCCAGTACTTC.

This clonotype was found many times. This chain joins TRBV30 and TRBJ2-1, with TRBD1 matching 12 bases. V gave up 5 bases and J gave up 7 bases; unmatched junction bases: 12. The CDR3 length is 16 residues. Germline V CDR1 and CDR2: GTSNPN, SVGIG (reference sequence). The CDR3 DNA sequence: TGTGCCTGGGCCCTGGGGACAGGGGGCATTAAAAATGAGCAGTTCTTC. This encodes CAWALGTGGIKNEQFF.

This clonotype was picked up many times. The chain couples TRBV7-8 to TRBJ1-2, with 8 bases fitting TRBD1. After removal of 1 base from V and 8 bases from J, the junction contained 12 bases not matched to a gene. Per the germline V gene, CDR1 is SGHVS and CDR2 is FQNEAQ. The length of the CDR3 is 16 residues. CDR3 sequence reads: CASSLGGDRPNVGYTF. For the CDR3, the DNA is TGTGCCAGCAGCTTAGGTGGGGACAGGCCTAATGTAGGCTACACCTTC.

Only a few counts were recorded for this clonotype. V gene TRBV7-2 combines with J gene TRBJ1-4, with unresolved D. V shed 2 bases and J shed 3 bases, with 10 bases lying between them. The CDR3 is 15 amino acids. Germline CDR1 and CDR2: SGHTA and FQGNSA. The CDR3 sequence is CASSLLSAPNEKLFF. CDR3 coding DNA: TGTGCCAGCAGCTTACTGTCAGCCCCTAATGAAAAACTGTTTTTT.

There are many counts of this clonotype. This sequence joins TRBV6-1 and TRBJ2-7, with D hard to call. With 5 bases removed from V and 3 bases from J, the gap between germline ends came to 11 bases. The CDR3 is 13 amino acids. Germline V gives CDR1 MNHNS, CDR2 SASEGT. This CDR3 is CASSHTLRYEQYF. In DNA, the CDR3 is TGTGCCAGCAGTCACACTTTACGCTACGAGCAGTACTTC.

This clonotype appeared many times. This chain connects TRBV2 to TRBJ2-2; D perhaps matches TRBD1 (6 bases). The CDR3 loop spans 15 amino acids. Germline CDR1 SNHLY, CDR2 FYNNEI. The V gene lost 8 bases and the J gene lost 4 bases, with 17 bases spanning the gap. In DNA, the CDR3 is TGTGCCAGCGGGCGGACAGACGGACGCACCGGGGAGCTGTTTTTT. Amino acids: CASGRTDGRTGELFF.

This clonotype was detected only a few times. CDR3 sequence: CAISGGQGLEAFF. CDR3 nucleotide sequence: TGTGCCATCAGTGGGGGACAGGGGCTTGAAGCTTTCTTT. V gene TRBV10-3 combines with J gene TRBJ1-1, with 10 bases identical to TRBD1. Germline V gene data show CDR1 as ENHRY and CDR2 as SYGVKD. This CDR3 has 13 residues. V lost 4 bases and J lost 7; bases outside the gene matches: 3.

The chain employs TRBV6-4 and TRBJ2-1; possibly TRBD2 for D (6 bases). In germline, CDR1 is MRHNA, CDR2 SNTAGT. The CDR3 runs 16 residues. V was trimmed by 5 bases and J by 7 bases, leaving 21 bases between them. CDR3 sequence (DNA): TGTGCCAGCAGTTCTTCAACTAGCCCGATTCAAAATGAGCAGTTCTTC. Residues: CASSSSTSPIQNEQFF.

In this sample, this clonotype turned up many times. The rearrangement joins TRBV6-2 or TRBV6-3 to TRBJ2-3; no clear D. Germline V lookup: CDR1 MNHEY, CDR2 SVGEGT. This CDR3 is 12 amino acids long. Trimming pared 7 bases from V and 2 bases from J, leaving 7 bases between. CDR3 coding DNA: TGTGCCAGCACTTCAGACACAGATACGCAGTATTTT. Encoded protein: CASTSDTDTQYF.

As for this clonotype: A much larger clone sits a single nucleotide away, making a read error possible. The CDR3 is CASSYLQGPLNTEAFF. As DNA, the CDR3 is TGTGCCAGCAGTTACCTTCAGGGACCACTGAACACTGAAGCTTTCTTT. This rearrangement joins TRBV6-9 to TRBJ1-1; weak D call: TRBD1 (5 bases). Germline-derived CDR1 and CDR2 are MNHGY and SVAAGI. Trimming shortened V by 3 bases and J by 0 bases, and 14 bases separated the two germline ends. The CDR3 totals 16 residues.

This clonotype was seen at least ten times. V gene TRBV28 combines with J gene TRBJ1-1, with 8 bases matching TRBD1. V lost 2 bases and J lost 6; bases outside the gene matches: 11. The CDR3 has 16 residues. Germline V CDR1 and CDR2: MDHEN, SYDVKM. The CDR3 coding sequence is TGTGCCAGCAGTTTACAGGGGGCGCTAAGGGGGCCTGAAGCTTTCTTT. It specifies CASSLQGALRGPEAFF.

This chain connects TRBV12-3 or TRBV12-4 to TRBJ1-2; TRBD1 matches at 8 bases. Unmatched junction bases numbered 13, after V lost 6 bases and J lost 10 bases. The length of the CDR3 is 14 residues. The CDR3 region has the DNA TGTGCCAGCAGCCGAATCTCAGGGGGCGCCGACTACACCTTC. Its protein is CASSRISGGADYTF.

This clonotype came up many times. The chain uses TRBV2 and TRBJ2-1; D may be TRBD1 or TRBD2 (6 bases each). The CDR3 is 14 amino acids. Germline CDR1 is SNHLY and CDR2 is FYNNEI. V gave up 11 bases and J gave up 5 bases, with 19 bases separating them. DNA for the CDR3: TGTGCCGGGGGGCGGGGAGGCCGTCACAATGAGCAGTTCTTC. Protein sequence: CAGGRGGRHNEQFF.

The chain couples TRBV27 to TRBJ1-5; a weak D match, TRBD1 (5 bases). The germline V gene encodes CDR1 MNHEY and CDR2 SMNVEV (reference sequence). V was shortened by 6 bases and J by 1 base, with 13 bases between the two germline ends. The CDR3 extends over 15 amino acids. Here the CDR3 reads CASRAGGMSNQPQHF. The CDR3 region has the DNA TGTGCCAGCAGGGCTGGGGGTATGAGCAATCAGCCCCAGCATTTT.